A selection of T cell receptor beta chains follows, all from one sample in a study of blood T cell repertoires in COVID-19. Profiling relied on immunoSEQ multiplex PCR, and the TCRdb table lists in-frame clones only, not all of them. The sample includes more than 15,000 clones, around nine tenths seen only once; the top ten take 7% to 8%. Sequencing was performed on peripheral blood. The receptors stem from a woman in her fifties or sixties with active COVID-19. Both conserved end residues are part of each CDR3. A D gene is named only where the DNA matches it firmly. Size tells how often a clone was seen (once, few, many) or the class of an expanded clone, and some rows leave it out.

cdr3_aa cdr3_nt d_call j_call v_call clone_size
CASSSRGKEETQYF TGTGCCAGCAGCTCCCGGGGGAAGGAAGAGACCCAGTACTTC NA TRBJ2-5 TRBV11-2 NA
CASQGLGYGYTF TGCGCCAGTCAGGGATTGGGGTATGGCTACACCTTC NA TRBJ1-2 TRBV10-2 once
CASSLPTVGSGNTIYF TGTGCCAGCAGCTTGCCGACAGTCGGCTCTGGAAACACCATATATTTT NA TRBJ1-3 TRBV7-9 NA
CASSQDRGFSYEQYF TGTGCCAGCAGCCAGGACAGGGGGTTCTCCTACGAGCAGTACTTC TRBD1 TRBJ2-7 TRBV3-1/TRBV3-2 few
CASSLYVRGEQYF TGTGCCAGCAGCTTGTACGTCCGGGGCGAGCAGTACTTC NA TRBJ2-7 TRBV5-4 NA
CASSKPKQGSTDTQYF TGTGCCAGCAGCAAACCTAAACAGGGGAGCACAGATACGCAGTATTTT TRBD1 TRBJ2-3 TRBV5-4 NA
CASSIPGGSAKTQYF TGTGCCAGTAGTATCCCGGGGGGATCGGCAAAGACCCAGTACTTC TRBD2 TRBJ2-5 TRBV19 NA
CASSYRAGGGGELFF TGTGCCAGCAGTTACCGAGCGGGGGGCGGCGGGGAGCTGTTTTTT TRBD2 TRBJ2-2 TRBV6-5 NA
CASSVGRAGTGELFF TGTGCCAGCAGCGTAGGGCGGGCCGGGACCGGGGAGCTGTTTTTT NA TRBJ2-2 TRBV9 NA
CASSLDLGQGAQPQHF TGTGCCAGCAGCTTAGATCTGGGACAGGGTGCACAGCCCCAGCATTTT TRBD1 TRBJ1-5 TRBV11-2 NA
CASSHSGFTNQPQHF TGTGCCAGCAGTCATTCAGGGTTTACAAATCAGCCCCAGCATTTT NA TRBJ1-5 TRBV6-2/TRBV6-3 NA
CASSYTGIPPDIQYF TGTGCCAGCAGTTACACGGGGATCCCTCCGGACATTCAGTACTTC NA TRBJ2-4 TRBV6-5 NA
CAISEERGIDTQYF TGTGCCATCAGTGAAGAGCGGGGAATAGATACGCAGTATTTT TRBD2 TRBJ2-3 TRBV10-3 once
CAIRLGTSGGVLYEQFF TGTGCCATCAGACTTGGGACTAGCGGGGGGGTTTTGTATGAGCAGTTCTTC TRBD2 TRBJ2-1 TRBV2 few
CASSEAFLYEQYF TGTGCCAGCAGTGAGGCTTTTCTCTACGAGCAGTACTTC NA TRBJ2-7 TRBV6-1 NA
CASSLTGGEDTEAFF TGTGCCAGCAGCTTAACAGGGGGAGAGGACACTGAAGCTTTCTTT TRBD1 TRBJ1-1 TRBV7-2 NA
CASSFGQFSNSPLHF TGTGCCAGCAGCTTCGGACAGTTCAGTAATTCACCCCTCCACTTT NA TRBJ1-6 TRBV5-6 once
CASSLQQNYEQYF TGTGCCAGCAGTTTACAACAGAACTACGAGCAGTACTTC NA TRBJ2-7 TRBV12-3/TRBV12-4 few
CASSPPGQGNTGELFF TGTGCCAGCTCACCACCGGGACAGGGGAACACCGGGGAGCTGTTTTTT TRBD1 TRBJ2-2 TRBV18 NA
CASSLGTVTEQFF TGTGCCAGCAGCTTAGGTACGGTTACTGAGCAGTTCTTC NA TRBJ2-1 TRBV7-3 NA
CASNPGGNEQYF TGTGCCAGCAACCCAGGGGGCAACGAGCAGTACTTC TRBD1 TRBJ2-7 TRBV12-3/TRBV12-4 NA
CASSQALGYTF TGCGCCAGCAGCCAAGCCCTTGGCTACACCTTC NA TRBJ1-2 TRBV4-1 NA